These 9 T cell receptor beta chains share one sample of origin, sequenced in a study of blood T cell repertoires in COVID-19. TCRdb's copy holds only in-frame clones and misses some; the assay was immunoSEQ multiplex PCR. This sample yields about 180,000 clones, of which about 81% are seen a single time; about 8.4% belongs to the top ten. The sequenced material came from peripheral blood. The receptors come from a woman in her sixties or seventies with acute or convalescent COVID-19.

Only one count was recorded for this clone. The chain combines TRBV6-2 or TRBV6-3 with TRBJ1-6; 12 bases agree with TRBD1. Unmatched junction bases numbered 6, after V lost 5 bases and J lost 10 bases. CDR1 MNHEY and CDR2 SVGEGT come from the germline V gene. The CDR3 is made up of 15 amino acids. The CDR3: CASSRDRGLGSPLHF. Here the CDR3 DNA reads TGTGCCAGCAGTCGGGACAGGGGGCTTGGGTCACCCCTCCACTTT.

This clone has a single count. The chain is built from TRBV30 and TRBJ2-5; 14 bases agree with TRBD2. Germline V CDR1 and CDR2: GTSNPN, SVGIG (reference sequence). The junction had 7 bases not matched to a gene; V was cut back by 2 bases and J by 5 bases. The CDR3 loop spans 16 amino acids. In DNA form, the CDR3 reads TGTGCCTGGAGTTTGGGACTAGCGGGGGTTGCGGAGACCCAGTACTTC. Translation gives CAWSLGLAGVAETQYF.

The genes are TRBV4-1 and TRBJ2-1, with D possibly being TRBD2 (6 bases). The V gene's germline CDR1 is MGHRA and CDR2 YSYEKL. V dropped 3 bases and J dropped 9 bases, with 21 bases sitting between them. The CDR3 consists of 16 residues. The CDR3 region has the DNA TGCGCCAGCAGCCATCCTTACCGGGACCTCGGGGGTGAGCAGTTCTTC. Translation gives CASSHPYRDLGGEQFF.

The rearrangement joins TRBV7-2 to TRBJ1-5, with D possibly being TRBD1 (6 bases). Germline loops: CDR1 SGHTA, CDR2 FQGNSA. This CDR3 spans 16 amino acids. Between the trimmed V and J ends, which lost 5 bases and 2 bases, there was a span of 16 bases. CDR3 DNA: TGTGCCAGCAGCCCCGACAGGTCGAGGGGCAATCAGCCCCAGCATTTT. It yields the protein CASSPDRSRGNQPQHF.

V and J are TRBV3-1 (or the pseudogene TRBV3-2) and TRBJ1-3, with 7 bases lining up with TRBD1. V shed 0 bases and J 1 base; nucleotides not matched to a gene: 9. The length of the CDR3 is 18 residues. Germline V gives CDR1 LGHDT, CDR2 YNNKEL (reference sequence). The CDR3 DNA is TGTGCCAGCAGCCAAGATAAGTGGGACAGCCTTTCTGGAAACACCATATATTTT. Protein sequence: CASSQDKWDSLSGNTIYF.

This chain links TRBV6-6 with TRBJ2-5, with 8 bases matching TRBD1. V shed 10 bases and J 1 base; nucleotides not matched to a gene: 8. Germline V gene lookup returns CDR1 MNHNY and CDR2 SVGAGI (reference sequence). The CDR3 runs to 14 residues. The CDR3 coding sequence is TGTGCCACTAAACAGGGGGAGACCCAAGAGACCCAGTACTTC. It encodes CATKQGETQETQYF.

The chain links TRBV5-5 to TRBJ1-1; D not resolved. The CDR3 contains 14 residues. Trimming shortened V by 2 bases and J by 0 bases, and 8 bases separated the two germline ends. Germline V CDR1 and CDR2: SGHKS, YYEKEE (reference sequence). CDR3 sequence: CASSFDGVNTEAFF. CDR3 nucleotides: TGTGCCAGCAGCTTTGACGGAGTGAACACTGAAGCTTTCTTT.

V is TRBV6-1 and J is TRBJ2-5, with D perhaps matching TRBD2 (5 bases). This CDR3 spans 13 amino acids. The V and J ends lost 1 base and 3 bases respectively, with 6 bases between them. Germline loops: CDR1 MNHNS, CDR2 SASEGT. The CDR3 nucleotides read TGTGCCAGCAGTGAAGGGGGAGAAGAGACCCAGTACTTC. Translated: CASSEGGEETQYF.

The chain uses TRBV20-1 and TRBJ1-5; 7 bases map to TRBD1. The CDR3 runs to 17 residues. V gave up 3 bases and J gave up 0 bases; unmatched junction bases: 11. Germline CDR1 is DFQATT and CDR2 is SNEGSKA (reference sequence). CDR3 bases: TGCAGTGCTAGTGCCGGGACAGCATTCTATAGCAATCAGCCCCAGCATTTT. This gives the protein CSASAGTAFYSNQPQHF.